Below, 30 T cell receptor beta chains from the same sample are listed, as sequenced in a study of blood T cell repertoires in COVID-19. Here immunoSEQ multiplex PCR was the method, and the copy in TCRdb shows in-frame clones only, minus some. The sample holds approximately 170,000 clones; about 80% are singletons and the top ten take about 19%. The source material was peripheral blood. These TCRs come from a woman over 75 with acute or convalescent COVID-19.

CDR3 in DNA: TGTGCCACCAGTGATTTTCGCAGGGGTGGCTACAATGAGCAGTTCTTC. Translating it yields CATSDFRRGGYNEQFF. V and J are TRBV24-1 and TRBJ2-1; possibly TRBD1 for D (6 bases). The germline V and J ends were trimmed by 1 base and 3 bases, with 12 bases remaining between them. CDR3 length: 16 amino acids. Germline V CDR1 and CDR2: KGHDR, SFDVKD.

For the CDR3, the DNA is TGCAGCGGGTATGACAGGAACACTGAAGCTTTCTTT. Translation: CSGYDRNTEAFF. The rearrangement links TRBV29-1 to TRBJ1-1; the D gene is possibly TRBD1 (5 bases). V gave up 7 bases and J gave up 1 base, with 10 bases separating them. Germline values: CDR1 SQVTM, CDR2 ANQGSEA. The CDR3 contains 12 residues.

This clone came up a few times. The chain recombines TRBV4-3 with TRBJ1-6; maybe TRBD1 (5 bases). Trimming cost V 0 bases and J 11 bases, with 14 bases left between them. CDR3 length: 15 residues. The germline gives CDR1 LGHNA, CDR2 YSLEER. CDR3 protein: CASSQDRQGMTPLHF. CDR3 nucleotides: TGCGCCAGCAGCCAAGATCGGCAGGGTATGACACCCCTCCACTTT.

This chain links TRBV5-6 with TRBJ1-1; weak D call: TRBD1 (5 bases). CDR1 is SGHDT, CDR2 YYEEEE, per germline. V lost 5 bases and J lost 1, with 6 bases in between. The CDR3 sequence is 12 residues long. The CDR3 DNA reads as TGTGCCAGCAGGGGGCAGAACACTGAAGCTTTCTTT. This codes for CASRGQNTEAFF. The full variable domain, rest sourced from reference TRBV5-6 and TRBJ1-1, is DAGVTQSPTHLIKTRGQQVTLRCSPKSGHDTVSWYQQALGQGPQFIFQYYEEEERQRGNFPDRFSGHQFPNYSSELNVNALLLGDSALYLCASRGQNTEAFFGQGTRLTVV.

This chain links TRBV5-6 with TRBJ2-3; weak D call: TRBD1 (6 bases). Germline V gene lookup returns CDR1 SGHDT and CDR2 YYEEEE. This CDR3 contains 15 residues. V gave up 4 bases and J gave up 3 bases, with 15 bases separating them. The CDR3 spells CASSDVGTSTDTQYF. CDR3 DNA sequence: TGTGCCAGCAGCGATGTCGGGACATCGACAGATACGCAGTATTTT.

This sequence joins TRBV28 and TRBJ2-7; D not resolved. Germline-derived CDR1 and CDR2 are MDHEN and SYDVKM. The CDR3 runs to 14 residues. V was clipped by 5 bases and J by 3 bases, with 14 bases between them. The CDR3 region is CASSPVSPNYEQYF. The CDR3 region has the DNA TGTGCCAGCAGTCCGGTCTCCCCCAACTACGAGCAGTACTTC. The complete variable domain, with remaining parts taken from reference TRBV28 and TRBJ2-7, reads DVKVTQSSRYLVKRTGEKVFLECVQDMDHENMFWYRQDPGLGLRLIYFSYDVKMKEKGDIPEGYSVSREKKERFSLILESASTNQTSMYLCASSPVSPNYEQYFGPGTRLTVT.

The chain combines TRBV2 with TRBJ2-3, with D perhaps TRBD2 (5 bases). CDR1 and CDR2 (germline): SNHLY, FYNNEI. The CDR3 covers 15 residues. V was cut by 6 bases and J by 3 bases, with 16 bases left in between. The CDR3 region is CASRRTVKRTDTQYF. The CDR3 DNA reads TGTGCCAGCAGACGGACTGTGAAGCGTACAGATACGCAGTATTTT.

The chain employs TRBV6-2 or TRBV6-3 and TRBJ1-5; 7 nucleotides agree with TRBD1. V dropped 5 bases and J dropped 1; count of bases not matched to a gene: 5. The CDR3 spans 15 residues. Germline V CDR1 and CDR2: MNHEY, SVGEGT. CDR3 sequence reads: CASSVQGPSNQPQHF. CDR3 coding DNA: TGTGCCAGCAGTGTACAGGGGCCGAGCAATCAGCCCCAGCATTTT.

The chain joins TRBV3-1 (or the pseudogene TRBV3-2) to TRBJ2-7; TRBD1 matches at 9 bases. Looked up from germline, CDR1 is LGHDT and CDR2 is YNNKEL (reference sequence). There are 16 residues in the CDR3. Trimming removed 0 bases from V and 3 bases from J; junction bases left unmatched: 6. For the CDR3, the DNA is TGTGCCAGCAGCCAAGAACGCGGGACAGGGTTCTACGAGCAGTACTTC. Its translation is CASSQERGTGFYEQYF.

CDR3 nucleotide sequence: TGCAGCGTTGAAGACAGGAACGTGGAAGCTTTCTTT. Protein sequence: CSVEDRNVEAFF. The chain couples TRBV29-1 to TRBJ1-1; D ambiguous. Germline assignment: CDR1 SQVTM and CDR2 ANQGSEA. The CDR3 is 12 residues long. V lost 0 bases and J lost 8, with 10 bases in between.

This clone was recorded once. The rearrangement uses TRBV7-2 and TRBJ2-5; 11 bases agree with TRBD2. V was pared by 2 bases and J by 5 bases, with 4 bases of the junction left unmatched. This CDR3 has 15 residues. In germline, CDR1 is SGHTA, CDR2 FQGNSA. CDR3 coding DNA: TGTGCCAGCAGCTTAACTAGCGGGGGAGTGGAGACCCAGTACTTC. Protein product: CASSLTSGGVETQYF.

The chain combines TRBV5-1 with TRBJ2-5, with 9 bases fitting TRBD1. V was clipped by 1 base and J by 4 bases; unmatched bases: 5. This CDR3 spans 15 amino acids. The germline gives CDR1 SGHRS, CDR2 YFSETQ. The CDR3 bases are TGCGCCAGCAGCTTGAACGGGGACAGGGTAGAGACCCAGTACTTC. It encodes CASSLNGDRVETQYF.

With regard to this clone: One junction end disagrees with the germline gene, perhaps due to a read error. The chain uses TRBV7-2 and TRBJ2-1; D is unclear. Germline CDR1 is SGHTA and CDR2 is FQGNSA. CDR3 length: 15 residues. CDR3 in DNA: TGTGCCAACAGCTTAGGTTCGGTGATACGAAATGAGCAGTTCTTC. Translating it yields CANSLGSVIRNEQFF.

The chain carries TRBV20-1 and TRBJ2-7, with D possibly TRBD1 on 5 matching bases. The CDR3 runs to 11 residues. In germline, CDR1 is DFQATT, CDR2 SNEGSKA (reference sequence). The V end was cut by 1 base, the J end by 10 bases, with 11 bases between. The CDR3 DNA follows: TGCAGTGCTAGAGCGGAAGGGGTTCAGTACTTC. This translates into CSARAEGVQYF.

The chain combines TRBV18 with TRBJ1-3; 9 nucleotides line up with TRBD1. Unmatched junction bases numbered 7, after V lost 1 base and J lost 3 bases. CDR1 and CDR2 from the germline V gene are KGHSH and LQKENI. CDR3 length equals 17 residues. CDR3 loop: CASSPRLGQGFGNTIYF. The CDR3 coding sequence is TGTGCCAGCTCACCACGACTCGGACAGGGGTTTGGAAACACCATATATTTT. The full variable domain, completed using reference TRBV18 and TRBJ1-3, is NAGVMQNPRHLVRRRGQEARLRCSPMKGHSHVYWYRQLPEEGLKFMVYLQKENIIDESGMPKERFSAEFPKEGPSILRIQQVVRGDSAAYFCASSPRLGQGFGNTIYFGEGSWLTVV.

J is TRBJ1-1 and V is TRBV15; unclear D gene. Trimming pared 5 bases from V and 4 bases from J, leaving 17 bases between. CDR1 is LNHNV and CDR2 is YYDKDF in the germline V gene (reference sequence). The CDR3 extends over 15 amino acids. This CDR3 is CATSGYGAFGTEAFF. CDR3 bases: TGTGCCACCAGCGGCTATGGAGCCTTTGGCACTGAAGCTTTCTTT.

The genes are TRBV2 and TRBJ2-3; 9 bases map to TRBD1. Germline V gene sequence: CDR1 SNHLY, CDR2 FYNNEI. This CDR3 spans 14 amino acids. J was trimmed by 5 bases and V by 6 bases; bases with no gene match: 6. CDR3 in amino acids: CASRRGDRVDTQYF. The CDR3 bases are TGTGCCAGCAGGAGGGGGGACAGGGTAGATACGCAGTATTTT. Looking up the rest from reference TRBV2 and TRBJ2-3 gives the full variable domain: EPEVTQTPSHQVTQMGQEVILRCVPISNHLYFYWYRQILGQKVEFLVSFYNNEISEKSEIFDDQFSVERPDGSNFTLKIRSTKLEDSAMYFCASRRGDRVDTQYFGPGTRLTVL.

This clone was seen more than once but under ten times. The rearrangement links TRBV27 to TRBJ1-1; 9 bases are shared with TRBD1. CDR3 length equals 14 residues. Looked up from germline, CDR1 is MNHEY and CDR2 is SMNVEV (reference sequence). V gave up 8 bases and J gave up 10 bases; unmatched junction bases: 14. The CDR3: CASGLSWDRVPAFF. CDR3 bases: TGTGCCAGCGGCCTTAGTTGGGACAGGGTTCCAGCTTTCTTT.

This clone was picked up one time. Here the CDR3 reads CASSLGGTVAKNIQYF. Here the CDR3 DNA reads TGTGCCAGCAGCTTAGGCGGGACAGTAGCCAAAAACATTCAGTACTTC. This rearrangement joins TRBV7-2 to TRBJ2-4, with a weak D call TRBD1 (7 bases). Germline CDR1 SGHTA, CDR2 FQGNSA. The CDR3 loop spans 16 amino acids. With 1 base removed from V and 0 bases from J, the gap between germline ends came to 10 bases.

The chain carries TRBV28 and TRBJ1-5, with D tentatively TRBD1 (5 bases). Per the germline V gene, CDR1 is MDHEN and CDR2 is SYDVKM. The CDR3 has 16 amino acids. V lost 7 bases to trimming and J lost 0 bases, with 16 bases between them. CDR3 residues: CASKLGGLYSNQPQHF. The CDR3 coding sequence is TGTGCCAGCAAACTGGGGGGACTTTATAGCAATCAGCCCCAGCATTTT.

The chain joins TRBV28 to TRBJ2-7; a weak D match, TRBD2 (6 bases). The CDR3 has 14 residues. Germline CDR1 is MDHEN and CDR2 is SYDVKM. Deletions cut 5 bases from V and 10 bases from J, with 21 bases between. The CDR3 DNA reads as TGTGCCAGCAGTCCGGGACGCGGGGCCCGGGTACAGTACTTC. It codes for CASSPGRGARVQYF.

This clone was seen only a few times. The rearrangement links TRBV7-2 to TRBJ2-2; tentative D call: TRBD2 (5 bases). Germline V gives CDR1 SGHTA, CDR2 FQGNSA. The V end was cut by 8 bases, the J end by 0 bases, with 10 bases between. CDR3 length equals 14 residues. The CDR3 loop is CASSTGTNTGELFF. In nucleotides, the CDR3 is TGTGCCAGCTCCACGGGAACGAACACCGGGGAGCTGTTTTTT.

This rearrangement joins TRBV7-3 to TRBJ1-1, with D perhaps TRBD1 (5 bases). In germline, CDR1 is SGHTA, CDR2 FQGTGA. The CDR3 is 17 amino acids. V shed 1 base and J shed 5 bases, with 20 bases lying between them. CDR3 in DNA: TGTGCCAGCAGCTTAAACCCCGGGGGAACGGCGAGGACTGAAGCTTTCTTT. Residues: CASSLNPGGTARTEAFF. Full variable domain (remainder filled in from reference TRBV7-3 and TRBJ1-1): GAGVSQTPSNKVTEKGKYVELRCDPISGHTALYWYRQSLGQGPEFLIYFQGTGAADDSGLPNDRFFAVRPEGSVSTLKIQRTERGDSAVYLCASSLNPGGTARTEAFFGQGTRLTVV.

The chain carries TRBV5-1 and TRBJ1-6; D is undetermined. Germline V gene sequence: CDR1 SGHRS, CDR2 YFSETQ. The CDR3 spans 15 residues. Trimming took 4 bases from V and 1 from J, leaving 9 bases between them. The CDR3 DNA follows: TGCGCCAGCAGCCCCGGGGAGTCCTATAATTCACCCCTCCACTTT. Residues: CASSPGESYNSPLHF.

This rearrangement joins TRBV9 to TRBJ1-3; D is unclear. Per germline, CDR1 SGDLS and CDR2 YYNGEE. The ends were cut back, 3 bases at V and 1 base at J, with 14 bases in the middle. The CDR3 has 16 residues. The CDR3: CASSATGTISGNTIYF. DNA for the CDR3: TGTGCCAGCAGCGCCACGGGAACAATTTCTGGAAACACCATATATTTT. The full variable domain, its missing parts supplied by reference TRBV9 and TRBJ1-3, is DSGVTQTPKHLITATGQRVTLRCSPRSGDLSVYWYQQSLDQGLQFLIQYYNGEERAKGNILERFSAQQFPDLHSELNLSSLELGDSALYFCASSATGTISGNTIYFGEGSWLTVV.

This clone was seen a single time. V usage is TRBV30 and J usage is TRBJ1-4; a possible D gene is TRBD1 (5 bases). The CDR3 is 14 residues long. Germline V gene data show CDR1 as GTSNPN and CDR2 as SVGIG (reference sequence). The V gene lost 2 bases and the J gene lost 7 bases, with 14 bases spanning the gap. The CDR3: CAWSMGFGGEKLFF. The CDR3 region has the DNA TGTGCCTGGAGTATGGGCTTCGGGGGTGAAAAACTGTTTTTT.

This clone has more than one count but fewer than ten. Here the CDR3 reads CASSQDGTGVQPQHF. CDR3 in DNA: TGCGCCAGCAGCCAAGACGGGACAGGGGTTCAGCCCCAGCATTTT. This chain joins TRBV4-1 and TRBJ1-5, with TRBD1 matching 10 bases. The junction had 2 bases not matched to a gene; V was cut back by 0 bases and J by 6 bases. CDR1 is MGHRA and CDR2 is YSYEKL in the germline V gene. This CDR3 spans 15 amino acids.

This clone was found a few times. The chain employs TRBV9 and TRBJ1-1, with D perhaps matching TRBD1 (5 bases). The CDR3 is made up of 14 amino acids. Germline-derived CDR1 and CDR2 are SGDLS and YYNGEE. Trimming pared 1 base from V and 4 bases from J, leaving 11 bases between. CDR3 sequence: CASSVQVGGTEAFF. CDR3 coding DNA: TGTGCCAGCAGCGTACAGGTCGGGGGCACTGAAGCTTTCTTT.

This clone was observed a single time. The chain couples TRBV2 to TRBJ1-2; D is uncertain. Looked up from germline, CDR1 is SNHLY and CDR2 is FYNNEI. CDR3 length equals 12 residues. The V end was cut by 5 bases, the J end by 0 bases, with 4 bases between. The DNA for the CDR3 is TGTGCCAGCAGTCAGGCTAACTATGGCTACACCTTC. Its protein is CASSQANYGYTF.

The chain joins TRBV15 to TRBJ2-1; D is perhaps TRBD2 (5 bases). The length of the CDR3 is 13 residues. Germline CDR1 LNHNV, CDR2 YYDKDF (reference sequence). The V end lost 4 bases, the J end lost 8 bases, and 12 bases lay between the germline ends. CDR3 sequence: CATSTGFSDEQFF. The CDR3 DNA sequence: TGTGCCACCAGCACAGGATTTAGCGATGAGCAGTTCTTC.